The following is a TCR beta chain sequence with its context. The target antigen is unknown. This specimen comes from a study of cytomegalovirus exposure and HLA in healthy donors. Overall study: Among about 380 genotyped donors, approximately 80% fell in the Caucasian-associated ancestry cluster.

Study-level points and caveats: A later analysis appeared to link common viral pathogens to several of the most significant clusters. In a later analysis, most CMV-associated TCR beta chains appeared HLA-restricted. Presence/absence analyses treated sequencing depth as roughly uniform across donors.

The PCR made use of 60 Vbeta and 13 Jbeta primers. Assay: immunoSEQ multiplex PCR; the TCRdb copy retains only in-frame clones and omits some. This sample carries over 150,000 clones, roughly 80% of them seen once, and the ten largest clones take roughly 7.6%. The TCR originated in a woman younger than 45 in good health and CMV-seropositive. The sample was PBMCs.

The CDR3 DNA reads as TGTGCCAGGACCAGGGGGCGCCGAGACACAGATACGCAGTATTTT. Its translation: CARTRGRRDTDTQYF. This chain links TRBV2 with TRBJ2-3, with 8 bases lining up with TRBD1. This CDR3 region has 15 residues. Germline V lookup: CDR1 SNHLY, CDR2 FYNNEI. J gave up 2 bases and V 9 bases, and 10 bases lay outside the gene matches.